Listed here are 5 T cell receptor beta chains from one sample, sequenced in a study of T cell responses to AZD1222 COVID-19 vaccine. Assay: immunoSEQ multiplex PCR; the TCRdb copy retains only in-frame clones and omits some. Among just over 150,000 clones listed, approximately 91% were seen once. The sample in question was peripheral blood, obtained after recovery from COVID-19. These receptor sequences come from an adult who had recovered from COVID-19.

This chain uses TRBV7-8 with TRBJ1-2; D unclear. This CDR3 is built from 14 residues. Looked up from germline, CDR1 is SGHVS and CDR2 is FQNEAQ. Trimming removed 1 base at V and 2 bases at J, with 8 bases between. For the CDR3, the DNA is TGTGCCAGCAGCTTAGATAAAGGCAACTATGGCTACACCTTC. This translates into CASSLDKGNYGYTF.

V and J are TRBV10-3 and TRBJ1-1; unclear D gene. The V and J ends lost 3 bases and 8 bases respectively, with 13 bases between them. This CDR3 comprises 13 residues. Per the germline V gene, CDR1 is ENHRY and CDR2 is SYGVKD. The CDR3 protein is CAISDGTNLEAFF. In DNA form, the CDR3 reads TGTGCCATCAGTGACGGAACCAATTTGGAAGCTTTCTTT.

The chain uses TRBV2 and TRBJ2-5, with D hard to call. V lost 1 base and J 1 base, leaving 10 bases between the germline ends. CDR3 length: 15 amino acids. CDR1 is SNHLY and CDR2 is FYNNEI in the germline V gene. As DNA, the CDR3 is TGTGCCAGCAGTGAAGTAGGTCAGGTCCAAGAGACCCAGTACTTC. Translating it yields CASSEVGQVQETQYF. Full variable domain (outside the CDR3, taken from reference TRBV2 and TRBJ2-5): EPEVTQTPSHQVTQMGQEVILRCVPISNHLYFYWYRQILGQKVEFLVSFYNNEISEKSEIFDDQFSVERPDGSNFTLKIRSTKLEDSAMYFCASSEVGQVQETQYFGPGTRLLVL.

The CDR3 region has the DNA TGTGCCAGCAGTCCCGGCGGGGTGGACGGAAACACCATATATTTT. Its protein is CASSPGGVDGNTIYF. V and J are TRBV28 and TRBJ1-3; no firm D call. The CDR3 is 15 residues long. CDR1 and CDR2 from the germline V gene are MDHEN and SYDVKM. Trimming cost V 5 bases and J 4 bases, with 15 bases left between them.

V and J are TRBV28 and TRBJ1-6, with a tentative D call TRBD1 (6 bases). Germline V gene lookup returns CDR1 MDHEN and CDR2 SYDVKM. CDR3 length equals 15 residues. V dropped 7 bases and J dropped 0 bases, with 10 bases sitting between them. The CDR3 sequence: CASIQGSSYNSPLHF. The CDR3 DNA follows: TGTGCCAGCATACAGGGTAGCTCCTATAATTCACCCCTCCACTTT.